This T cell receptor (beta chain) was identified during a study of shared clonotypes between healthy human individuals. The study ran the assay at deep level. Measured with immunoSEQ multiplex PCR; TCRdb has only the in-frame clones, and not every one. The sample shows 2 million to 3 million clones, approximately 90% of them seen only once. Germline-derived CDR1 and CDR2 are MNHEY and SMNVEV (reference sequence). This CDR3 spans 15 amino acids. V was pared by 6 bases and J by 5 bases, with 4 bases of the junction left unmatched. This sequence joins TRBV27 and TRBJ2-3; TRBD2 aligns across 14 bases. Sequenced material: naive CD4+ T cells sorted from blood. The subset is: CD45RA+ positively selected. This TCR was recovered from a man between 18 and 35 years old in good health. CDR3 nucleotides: TGTGCCAGCAGCCGACTAGCGGGGGGGGGAGATACGCAGTATTTT. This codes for CASSRLAGGGDTQYF.